Listed below are T cell receptor beta chains from one sample, sequenced in a study of shared clonotypes between healthy human individuals. Produced via immunoSEQ multiplex PCR; TCRdb's table is partial and in-frame only. The sample has approximately 700,000 clones; more than 70% are singletons. Sequencing input: memory CD4+ T cells sorted from blood. The source of these receptors is a woman in her thirties in good health. CDR3s include the opening cysteine and the closing phenylalanine or tryptophan. The D gene is left open where the match is weak. Clone sizes are given selectively: once, few, many, or a class where the clone is expanded.

V gene: TRBV9; D gene: -; clone size: -; CDR3 length: 11; J gene: TRBJ2-1; CDR3 protein: CASSVESEQFF; CDR3 DNA: TGTGCCAGCAGCGTAGAAAGCGAGCAGTTCTTC
V gene: TRBV6-1; D gene: -; clone size: -; CDR3 length: 12; J gene: TRBJ2-7; CDR3 protein: CASNRPGGEQYF; CDR3 DNA: TGTGCCAGCAATAGACCCGGCGGGGAGCAGTACTTC
V gene: TRBV28; D gene: -; clone size: -; CDR3 length: 16; J gene: TRBJ2-7; CDR3 protein: CASSSRAGSGSYEQYF; CDR3 DNA: TGTGCCAGCAGTTCCCGAGCTGGGAGCGGCTCCTACGAGCAGTACTTC
V gene: TRBV7-6; D gene: -; clone size: medium-sized; CDR3 length: 15; J gene: TRBJ2-1; CDR3 protein: CASSLAIVATNEQFF; CDR3 DNA: TGTGCCAGCAGCTTAGCAATCGTCGCAACCAATGAGCAGTTCTTC
V gene: TRBV5-1; D gene: -; clone size: -; CDR3 length: 15; J gene: TRBJ2-5; CDR3 protein: CASSLAGQGLETQYF; CDR3 DNA: TGCGCCAGCAGCTTGGCCGGTCAGGGGTTGGAGACCCAGTACTTC
V gene: TRBV5-1; D gene: -; clone size: -; CDR3 length: 17; J gene: TRBJ2-4; CDR3 protein: CASSLVVGTYSKNIQYF; CDR3 DNA: TGCGCCAGCAGCTTGGTGGTAGGAACCTATAGCAAAAACATTCAGTACTTC
V gene: TRBV7-7; D gene: -; clone size: -; CDR3 length: 13; J gene: TRBJ2-3; CDR3 protein: CASSLGFADTQYF; CDR3 DNA: TGTGCCAGCAGCCTAGGTTTTGCAGATACGCAGTATTTT
V gene: TRBV7-8; D gene: TRBD1; clone size: -; CDR3 length: 17; J gene: TRBJ2-2; CDR3 protein: CASSLRSRTGFNGELFF; CDR3 DNA: TGTGCCAGCAGCTTAAGGAGCCGGACAGGGTTTAACGGGGAGCTGTTTTTT
V gene: TRBV6-6; D gene: -; clone size: -; CDR3 length: 15; J gene: TRBJ1-1; CDR3 protein: CASTPIRSLQRDAFF; CDR3 DNA: TGTGCCAGCACCCCAATCCGTAGTTTACAGCGAGATGCTTTCTTT
V gene: TRBV9; D gene: -; clone size: once; CDR3 length: 15; J gene: TRBJ1-2; CDR3 protein: CASSPYRAPPYGYTF; CDR3 DNA: TGTGCCAGCAGCCCATACAGGGCCCCCCCCTATGGCTACACCTTC
V gene: TRBV7-9; D gene: TRBD2; clone size: -; CDR3 length: 15; J gene: TRBJ2-1; CDR3 protein: CASSSTSGSRYEQFF; CDR3 DNA: TGTGCCAGCAGCTCAACTAGCGGGAGTCGGTATGAGCAGTTCTTC
V gene: TRBV29-1; D gene: -; clone size: -; CDR3 length: 15; J gene: TRBJ2-7; CDR3 protein: CSVEDPDSGSYEQYF; CDR3 DNA: TGCAGCGTTGAAGATCCAGACTCGGGGTCCTACGAGCAGTACTTC
V gene: TRBV28; D gene: -; clone size: once; CDR3 length: 16; J gene: TRBJ1-1; CDR3 protein: CASSLLGTPDGTEAFF; CDR3 DNA: TGTGCCAGCAGCCTACTCGGGACCCCGGACGGCACTGAAGCTTTCTTT
V gene: TRBV5-5; D gene: TRBD1; clone size: -; CDR3 length: 15; J gene: TRBJ2-5; CDR3 protein: CASSPGTGGRETQYF; CDR3 DNA: TGTGCCAGCAGCCCTGGGACAGGGGGCAGAGAGACCCAGTACTTC
V gene: TRBV11-2; D gene: -; clone size: -; CDR3 length: 13; J gene: TRBJ2-3; CDR3 protein: CASRKRGTDTQYF; CDR3 DNA: TGTGCCAGCAGGAAGCGAGGAACAGATACGCAGTATTTT
V gene: TRBV7-2; D gene: TRBD1; clone size: -; CDR3 length: 15; J gene: TRBJ1-5; CDR3 protein: CASSPDRVSNQPQHF; CDR3 DNA: TGTGCCAGCAGCCCAGACAGGGTCAGCAATCAGCCCCAGCATTTT
V gene: TRBV5-1; D gene: TRBD1; clone size: -; CDR3 length: 14; J gene: TRBJ1-1; CDR3 protein: CASSAGQANTEAFF; CDR3 DNA: TGCGCCAGCAGCGCCGGACAGGCGAACACTGAAGCTTTCTTT
V gene: TRBV28; D gene: -; clone size: -; CDR3 length: 13; J gene: TRBJ2-7; CDR3 protein: CASSSGSVYEQYF; CDR3 DNA: TGTGCCAGCAGTAGTGGTTCCGTTTACGAGCAGTACTTC
V gene: TRBV7-2; D gene: TRBD2; clone size: few; CDR3 length: 15; J gene: TRBJ2-1; CDR3 protein: CASSLDAGALNEQFF; CDR3 DNA: TGTGCCAGCAGCTTAGATGCGGGAGCTCTCAATGAGCAGTTCTTC
V gene: TRBV29-1; D gene: TRBD1; clone size: -; CDR3 length: 13; J gene: TRBJ1-4; CDR3 protein: CSVADRVGEKLFF; CDR3 DNA: TGCAGCGTCGCTGACAGGGTGGGGGAAAAACTGTTTTTT
V gene: TRBV28; D gene: TRBD2; clone size: once; CDR3 length: 15; J gene: TRBJ2-7; CDR3 protein: CASSKAGLSSYEQYF; CDR3 DNA: TGTGCCAGCAGTAAAGCGGGATTATCTTCCTACGAGCAGTACTTC
V gene: TRBV5-1; D gene: -; clone size: -; CDR3 length: 15; J gene: TRBJ2-3; CDR3 protein: CASSLAVVGTDTQYF; CDR3 DNA: TGCGCCAGCAGCTTGGCCGTGGTGGGAACAGATACGCAGTATTTT
V gene: TRBV5-6; D gene: -; clone size: few; CDR3 length: 13; J gene: TRBJ2-7; CDR3 protein: CASSLPGFYEQYF; CDR3 DNA: TGTGCCAGCAGCCTGCCGGGGTTCTATGAGCAGTACTTC
V gene: TRBV6-5; D gene: -; clone size: -; CDR3 length: 12; J gene: TRBJ1-1; CDR3 protein: CASSYGGAEAFF; CDR3 DNA: TGTGCCAGCAGTTACGGAGGGGCTGAAGCTTTCTTT
V gene: TRBV5-1; D gene: -; clone size: -; CDR3 length: 13; J gene: TRBJ2-5; CDR3 protein: CASSTGPQETQYF; CDR3 DNA: TGCGCCAGCAGCACGGGACCCCAAGAGACCCAGTACTTC
V gene: TRBV2; D gene: -; clone size: -; CDR3 length: 15; J gene: TRBJ2-3; CDR3 protein: CASNLLASGSDTQYF; CDR3 DNA: TGTGCCAGCAATTTGCTTGCAAGTGGGTCAGATACGCAGTATTTT
V gene: TRBV6-5; D gene: TRBD1; clone size: -; CDR3 length: 14; J gene: TRBJ2-7; CDR3 protein: CASSYVTGLGEQYF; CDR3 DNA: TGTGCCAGCAGTTACGTGACAGGGCTGGGGGAGCAGTACTTC
V gene: TRBV10-3; D gene: -; clone size: -; CDR3 length: 13; J gene: TRBJ1-5; CDR3 protein: CAISESGDQPQHF; CDR3 DNA: TGTGCCATCAGTGAGTCCGGGGATCAGCCCCAGCATTTT
V gene: TRBV28; D gene: -; clone size: -; CDR3 length: 13; J gene: TRBJ2-1; CDR3 protein: CASSHTGVREQFF; CDR3 DNA: TGTGCCAGCAGTCACACGGGAGTCCGAGAGCAGTTCTTC
V gene: TRBV7-2; D gene: TRBD2; clone size: -; CDR3 length: 17; J gene: TRBJ2-2; CDR3 protein: CASSLATSGRSAGELFF; CDR3 DNA: TGTGCCAGCAGCTTAGCCACTAGCGGGAGGAGCGCCGGGGAGCTGTTTTTT
V gene: TRBV11-3; D gene: TRBD1; clone size: -; CDR3 length: 14; J gene: TRBJ2-3; CDR3 protein: CASSRDRVTDTQYF; CDR3 DNA: TGTGCCAGCAGCAGGGACAGGGTAACAGATACGCAGTATTTT
V gene: TRBV5-1; D gene: TRBD1; clone size: -; CDR3 length: 16; J gene: TRBJ2-2; CDR3 protein: CASESLGQGNTGELFF; CDR3 DNA: TGCGCCAGCGAGAGTCTGGGACAGGGTAACACCGGGGAGCTGTTTTTT
V gene: TRBV6-1; D gene: TRBD1; clone size: -; CDR3 length: 15; J gene: TRBJ2-6; CDR3 protein: CASRTGGSGANVLTF; CDR3 DNA: TGTGCCAGTCGGACAGGGGGCTCTGGGGCCAACGTCCTGACTTTC
V gene: TRBV10-3; D gene: TRBD2; clone size: -; CDR3 length: 13; J gene: TRBJ2-3; CDR3 protein: CAIGTRREDTQYF; CDR3 DNA: TGTGCCATCGGGACTAGGCGGGAAGATACGCAGTATTTT
V gene: TRBV19; D gene: TRBD1; clone size: -; CDR3 length: 16; J gene: TRBJ2-1; CDR3 protein: CASTLSPGGTYNEQFF; CDR3 DNA: TGTGCCAGTACTCTCAGTCCAGGGGGCACCTACAATGAGCAGTTCTTC
V gene: TRBV29-1; D gene: -; clone size: -; CDR3 length: 12; J gene: TRBJ1-1; CDR3 protein: CSGQSMNTEAFF; CDR3 DNA: TGCAGCGGTCAAAGCATGAACACTGAAGCTTTCTTT
V gene: TRBV5-1; D gene: -; clone size: -; CDR3 length: 16; J gene: TRBJ1-5; CDR3 protein: CASSPDGGGNLQPQHF; CDR3 DNA: TGCGCCAGCAGCCCGGACGGTGGGGGGAATCTTCAGCCCCAGCATTTT
V gene: TRBV5-1; D gene: -; clone size: -; CDR3 length: 15; J gene: TRBJ1-3; CDR3 protein: CASSLDVNSGNTIYF; CDR3 DNA: TGCGCCAGCAGCTTGGACGTCAATTCTGGAAACACCATATATTTT
V gene: TRBV27; D gene: TRBD1; clone size: -; CDR3 length: 15; J gene: TRBJ1-1; CDR3 protein: CASSLNYRGSPEAFF; CDR3 DNA: TGTGCCAGTTCGCTGAACTACAGGGGCTCCCCTGAAGCTTTCTTT
V gene: TRBV7-9; D gene: -; clone size: -; CDR3 length: 14; J gene: TRBJ2-7; CDR3 protein: CASSFNRDAYEQYF; CDR3 DNA: TGTGCCAGCAGCTTTAATAGAGATGCGTACGAGCAGTACTTC
V gene: TRBV10-3; D gene: -; clone size: -; CDR3 length: 15; J gene: TRBJ2-3; CDR3 protein: CATSPVATSTDTQYF; CDR3 DNA: TGTGCCACCTCCCCCGTCGCGACTAGCACAGATACGCAGTATTTT
V gene: TRBV28; D gene: TRBD1; clone size: -; CDR3 length: 17; J gene: TRBJ1-5; CDR3 protein: CASRPDRGRMGNQPQHF; CDR3 DNA: TGTGCCAGCAGGCCGGACAGGGGGCGGATGGGCAATCAGCCCCAGCATTTT
V gene: TRBV6-4; D gene: -; clone size: few; CDR3 length: 16; J gene: TRBJ2-1; CDR3 protein: CASSDSLVYSYNEQFF; CDR3 DNA: TGTGCCAGCAGTGACTCCCTAGTTTACTCCTACAATGAGCAGTTCTTC
V gene: TRBV9; D gene: TRBD1; clone size: -; CDR3 length: 15; J gene: TRBJ2-2; CDR3 protein: CASSVTGGGAGELFF; CDR3 DNA: TGTGCCAGCAGCGTAACAGGGGGCGGAGCCGGGGAGCTGTTTTTT
V gene: TRBV28; D gene: -; clone size: -; CDR3 length: 15; J gene: TRBJ1-5; CDR3 protein: CASSLGAVSNQPQHF; CDR3 DNA: TGTGCCAGCAGTTTAGGGGCAGTAAGCAATCAGCCCCAGCATTTT